This entry concerns a single T cell receptor (beta chain). The antigen is not known. Germline V gene sequence: CDR1 SGHRS, CDR2 YFSETQ. Trimming removed 2 bases from V and 4 bases from J, with 6 bases in between. The CDR3 contains 13 residues. This record comes from a study of blood T cells in healthy people across ages. General study results and limits: Researchers deemed the diversity estimates from one million T cells underestimates. Conclusively comparing naive with antigen-experienced cells was impossible with unsorted PBMCs.

PCR was performed a second time for about 6 to 11 cycles using a sample-barcoded 5' primer and a J-beta primer mix. Tagging of each cDNA molecule was performed by a template-switch adaptor with 12 random nucleotides. One entry per CDR3 protein, called by TCRdb with MiXCR from the 5' RACE reads. This table holds more than 1,000,000 distinct CDR3 sequences, about 23% found once. These records were also assigned to another study, of T cells of mothers and their children.

Material for sequencing was blood. The V call is TRBV5-1, the J call TRBJ1-4; D gene unclear. The receptor comes from a girl aged 2-10 years in good health. CDR3: CASSLAFNEKLFF. The CDR3 DNA is TGCGCCAGCAGCTTAGCTTTTAATGAAAAACTGTTTTTT. Complete variable domain (other parts from reference TRBV5-1 and TRBJ1-4): KAGVTQTPRYLIKTRGQQVTLSCSPISGHRSVSWYQQTPGQGLQFLFEYFSETQRNKGNFPGRFSGRQFSNSRSEMNVSTLELGDSALYLCASSLAFNEKLFFGSGTQLSVL.